Shown below are 19 T cell receptor beta chains from a single sample sequenced in a study of blood T cell repertoires in COVID-19. Data came from immunoSEQ multiplex PCR; TCRdb stores just in-frame clones and leaves some out. Of hundreds of thousands of clones listed, 75% to 90% are singletons. Sequenced input: peripheral blood. The receptors derive from an older woman with acute or convalescent COVID-19.

The chain has TRBV10-3 and TRBJ2-7; TRBD1 matches 9 bases. CDR3 length: 15 amino acids. V was pared by 2 bases and J by 5 bases, with 7 bases of the junction left unmatched. Germline CDR1 is ENHRY and CDR2 is SYGVKD. CDR3 residues: CAISEPGQGKDEQYF. As DNA, the CDR3 is TGTGCCATCAGTGAGCCGGGACAGGGTAAAGACGAGCAGTACTTC.

The gene calls are TRBV5-1 and TRBJ2-1; TRBD2 matches 7 bases. CDR3 length equals 15 residues. V gave up 4 bases and J gave up 5 bases; unmatched junction bases: 9. From germline, CDR1 is SGHRS and CDR2 YFSETQ. CDR3 residues: CASSLLAGRDNEQFF. In nucleotides, the CDR3 is TGCGCCAGCAGCCTTTTAGCGGGTAGGGACAATGAGCAGTTCTTC.

V and J are TRBV7-8 and TRBJ2-1; 11 positions match TRBD2. Looked up from germline, CDR1 is SGHVS and CDR2 is FQNEAQ. With 6 bases clipped from V and 0 bases from J, the junction kept 7 bases outside the gene matches. The CDR3 loop spans 17 amino acids. The CDR3 region is CASSPGLAVSSYNEQFF. DNA for the CDR3: TGTGCCAGCAGTCCGGGACTAGCGGTCAGCTCCTACAATGAGCAGTTCTTC.

This CDR3 is CASSLTGSSTDTQYF. The DNA of the CDR3 is TGTGCCAGCAGCCTGACTGGGAGTTCCACAGATACGCAGTATTTT. The gene calls are TRBV3-1 (or the pseudogene TRBV3-2) and TRBJ2-3; D perhaps matches TRBD2 (5 bases). Germline CDR1 is LGHDT and CDR2 is YNNKEL (reference sequence). V dropped 4 bases and J dropped 2 bases, with 13 bases sitting between them. This CDR3 spans 15 amino acids.

The chain combines TRBV7-2 with TRBJ1-1, with 7 bases matching TRBD1. The CDR3 sequence is 13 residues long. V dropped 6 bases and J dropped 5; count of bases not matched to a gene: 6. Per the germline V gene, CDR1 is SGHTA and CDR2 is FQGNSA. Here the CDR3 reads CASRVTGMTEAFF. The CDR3 region has the DNA TGTGCCAGCAGGGTGACAGGGATGACTGAAGCTTTCTTT.

The chain couples TRBV30 to TRBJ2-3; 10 bases are shared with TRBD2. Germline values: CDR1 GTSNPN, CDR2 SVGIG (reference sequence). The CDR3 has 14 residues. Trimming at V came to 3 bases and at J to 1 base, leaving 1 base not matched to a gene. DNA for the CDR3: TGTGCCTGGAGCCTAGCGGGGGGCACAGATACGCAGTATTTT. Protein product: CAWSLAGGTDTQYF.

CDR3: CASSWSSQGNEQFF. CDR3 nucleotides: TGTGCCAGCAGTTGGAGCTCCCAAGGCAATGAGCAGTTCTTC. The J gene is TRBJ2-1, the V gene TRBV6-2 or TRBV6-3, with D hard to call. The CDR3 consists of 14 residues. Trimming removed 4 bases at V and 6 bases at J, with 13 bases between. Germline V CDR1 and CDR2: MNHEY, SVGEGT.

V is TRBV28 and J is TRBJ1-2; no firm D call. The V gene lost 4 bases and the J gene lost 4 bases, with 16 bases spanning the gap. The CDR3 totals 15 residues. Germline CDR1 reads MDHEN; CDR2 reads SYDVKM. The CDR3 is CASSSAGSGAYGYTF. In nucleotides, the CDR3 is TGTGCCAGCAGTTCGGCAGGTAGCGGTGCCTATGGCTACACCTTC.

CDR3 protein: CASSQLAGVVADTQYF. DNA for the CDR3: TGTGCCAGCAGCCAACTGGCGGGAGTGGTGGCAGATACGCAGTATTTT. This rearrangement joins TRBV4-2 to TRBJ2-3, with 7 bases aligning to TRBD2. Germline loops: CDR1 LGHNA, CDR2 YNFKEQ. The CDR3 sequence is 16 residues long. The trim removed 2 bases at V and 4 bases at J, leaving 9 bases unmatched.

The rearrangement joins TRBV19 to TRBJ1-5, with D perhaps TRBD1 (5 bases). The CDR3 covers 16 residues. V gave up 3 bases and J gave up 2 bases, with 14 bases separating them. CDR1 and CDR2 (germline): LNHDA, SQIVND (reference sequence). The CDR3 coding sequence is TGTGCCAGTAGTATGTGGGACTCCGGGGGCAATCAGCCCCAGCATTTT. Translation: CASSMWDSGGNQPQHF.

This rearrangement joins TRBV28 to TRBJ2-7; 11 bases map to TRBD2. The CDR3 is made up of 16 amino acids. Germline V gene lookup returns CDR1 MDHEN and CDR2 SYDVKM. Trimming took 7 bases from V and 3 from J; bases not matched to a gene: 11. Written as DNA, the CDR3 is TGTGCCAGCACCCCCAGAGGGACTAGCGGCGTCTACGAGCAGTACTTC. This translates into CASTPRGTSGVYEQYF.

The V call is TRBV28, the J call TRBJ1-2; 12 nucleotides agree with TRBD1. Germline CDR1 and CDR2: MDHEN and SYDVKM. After removal of 7 bases from V and 4 bases from J, the junction contained 7 bases not matched to a gene. The CDR3 spans 15 residues. The CDR3 is CASKLWDRGLYGYTF. The CDR3 DNA follows: TGTGCCAGCAAACTATGGGACAGGGGGCTCTATGGCTACACCTTC.

The rearrangement joins TRBV20-1 to TRBJ1-1; possible D gene TRBD1, 6 bases. V lost 5 bases, J lost 11 bases, and 15 bases lay in between. The germline CDR1 and CDR2 sequences are DFQATT and SNEGSKA (reference sequence). The CDR3 is made up of 11 amino acids. The CDR3: CSARTDEVAFF. The CDR3 DNA reads as TGCAGTGCTCGGACAGACGAGGTGGCTTTCTTT.

The J gene is TRBJ1-2, the V gene TRBV5-1, with 7 bases matching TRBD1. CDR1 and CDR2 from the germline V gene are SGHRS and YFSETQ. CDR3 size: 13 residues. The J segment lost 4 bases and the V segment lost 7 bases, leaving 7 bases of the junction unmatched. Here the CDR3 DNA reads TGCGCCAGCCGAGGAGGACAGGCCTATGGCTACACCTTC. It yields the protein CASRGGQAYGYTF.

This rearrangement joins TRBV28 to TRBJ1-2; 10 positions match TRBD1. Trimming at V came to 3 bases and at J to 8 bases, leaving 12 bases not matched to a gene. This CDR3 region has 16 residues. CDR1 and CDR2 from the germline V gene are MDHEN and SYDVKM. CDR3 sequence (DNA): TGTGCCAGCAGTTTTGGGGACAGGGGACCGTCTCGAGGCTACACCTTC. Its translation: CASSFGDRGPSRGYTF.

This clone was seen only once. The chain uses TRBV30 and TRBJ2-1; TRBD2 matches 10 bases. Per the germline V gene, CDR1 is GTSNPN and CDR2 is SVGIG (reference sequence). Losses at the gene ends were 0 bases for V and 3 bases for J; bases not matched to a gene: 14. The CDR3 sequence is 19 residues long. This CDR3 is CAWSVYHGRLAGDYNEQFF. The CDR3 DNA sequence: TGTGCCTGGAGTGTATATCATGGTCGGCTAGCGGGAGACTACAATGAGCAGTTCTTC.

The chain has TRBV6-2 or TRBV6-3 and TRBJ2-7, with TRBD1 matching over 7 bases. Germline V gives CDR1 MNHEY, CDR2 SVGEGT. The CDR3 length is 14 residues. V was clipped by 6 bases and J by 3 bases; unmatched bases: 8. CDR3 sequence (DNA): TGTGCCAGCAGCCAACAGGGGTTGGGCTACGAGCAGTACTTC. This gives the protein CASSQQGLGYEQYF.

The V gene is TRBV19, the J gene TRBJ2-5; D remains ambiguous. The CDR3 sequence is 15 residues long. V lost 6 bases, J lost 1 base, and 15 bases lay in between. Germline V gene lookup returns CDR1 LNHDA and CDR2 SQIVND (reference sequence). The CDR3 is CASRHAQSRQETQYF. In DNA, the CDR3 is TGTGCCAGTAGGCACGCACAGAGCCGCCAAGAGACCCAGTACTTC.

The chain joins TRBV2 to TRBJ2-7, with D unclear. Germline V gives CDR1 SNHLY, CDR2 FYNNEI. V was clipped by 5 bases and J by 3 bases, with 8 bases between them. There are 12 residues in the CDR3. The CDR3 DNA follows: TGTGCCAGCAGTTTCGAGGTCTACGAGCAGTACTTC. This gives the protein CASSFEVYEQYF.